This T cell receptor beta chain was observed in a study of blood T cells in healthy people across ages. This clonotype was seen once. Together with a sample-barcoded 5' primer, a J-beta primer mix was included in a second PCR lasting about 7 to 12 cycles. TCRdb re-derived calls from the 5' RACE reads in MiXCR, one entry per CDR3 protein. The sample consists of under 1,000,000 distinct CDR3 sequences, 35% to 40% of them appearing once. V shed 1 base and J shed 5 bases, with 16 bases lying between them. Germline V gives CDR1 SEHNR, CDR2 FQNEAQ (reference sequence). The CDR3 spans 16 residues. Specimen: blood. The receptor was derived from a man between 18 and 35 years old in good health. This chain links TRBV7-9 with TRBJ2-3; possibly TRBD1 or TRBD2 for D (5 bases each). Written as DNA, the CDR3 is TGTGCCAGCAGCTTAGTAGTGTGGGACGATCAAGATACGCAGTATTTT. Protein: CASSLVVWDDQDTQYF.